This T cell receptor beta chain appears in the sequencing data of a study of blood T cell repertoires in COVID-19. For the study at large: Donors in the United States, Italy and Spain gave samples during acute or convalescent COVID-19. The cDNA or gDNA used as material had been derived from T cells, B-cell-depleted T cells, or PBMCs.

Original handling: Amplifying reference gene primers gave estimates of nucleated cell counts. The method was immunoSEQ multiplex PCR; TCRdb's version includes in-frame clones alone and lacks a portion of them. The V and J calls and the clone size are those of that table, but D and trimming were determined from the DNA. The sample lists over 100,000 clones, 84% occurring once. V gave up 4 bases and J gave up 8 bases, with 15 bases separating them. The CDR3 runs 13 residues. Germline CDR1 reads SGHNT; CDR2 reads YYREEE (reference sequence). Sequencing was done on a sample of peripheral blood. This chain links TRBV5-4 with TRBJ1-2, with D possibly TRBD1 on 5 matching bases. The TCR sequence derives from a woman older than 75 with active or convalescent COVID-19. CDR3 loop: CASSHGRQGGYTF. The CDR3 DNA reads TGTGCCAGCAGCCATGGACGCCAGGGAGGCTACACCTTC.